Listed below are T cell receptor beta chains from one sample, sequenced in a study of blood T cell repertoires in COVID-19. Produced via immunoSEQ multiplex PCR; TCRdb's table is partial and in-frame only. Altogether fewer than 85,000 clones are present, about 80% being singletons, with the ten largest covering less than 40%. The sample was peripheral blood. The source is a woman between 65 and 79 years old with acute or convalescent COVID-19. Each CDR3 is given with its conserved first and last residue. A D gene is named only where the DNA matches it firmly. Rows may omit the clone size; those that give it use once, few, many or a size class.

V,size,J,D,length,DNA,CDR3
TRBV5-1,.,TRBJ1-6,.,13,TGCGCCAGCAGCCGCGACTATAATTCACCCCTCCACTTT,CASSRDYNSPLHF
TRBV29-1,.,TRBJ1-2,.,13,TGCAGCGTTCAGACAGCCTCTAACTATGGCTACACCTTC,CSVQTASNYGYTF
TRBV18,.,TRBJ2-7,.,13,TGTGCCAGCTCACCACGTCGGGGTTACGAGCAGTACTTC,CASSPRRGYEQYF
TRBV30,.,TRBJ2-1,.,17,TGTGCCTGGAGTTTCTACGGGAGGACAGCTTCCTACAATGAGCAGTTCTTC,CAWSFYGRTASYNEQFF
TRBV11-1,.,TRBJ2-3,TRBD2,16,TGTGCCAGCAGCTTGGAGGAGCGGGGGGACACAGATACGCAGTATTTT,CASSLEERGDTDTQYF
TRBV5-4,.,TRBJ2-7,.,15,TGTGCCAGCAGCTTGGAGTCAGGGCCTGCCTACGAGCAGTACTTC,CASSLESGPAYEQYF
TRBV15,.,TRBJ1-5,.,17,TGTGCCACCAGCAGAGATCGAGGTATAGGGGGCAATCAGCCCCAGCATTTT,CATSRDRGIGGNQPQHF
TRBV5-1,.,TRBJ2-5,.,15,TGCGCCAGCAGCCGAACCGATGGGGCCAGGGAGACCCAGTACTTC,CASSRTDGARETQYF
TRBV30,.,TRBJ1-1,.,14,TGTGCCTGGATGCAACAGGGAAGGCAAACTGAAGCTTTCTTT,CAWMQQGRQTEAFF
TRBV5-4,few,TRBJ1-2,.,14,TGTGCCAGCAGCCCTGCCGCAGGGATTATCGGCTACACCTTC,CASSPAAGIIGYTF
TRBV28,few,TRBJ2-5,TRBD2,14,TGTGCCAGCAGTCGTGAGTCGGGGGGAGAGACCCAGTACTTC,CASSRESGGETQYF
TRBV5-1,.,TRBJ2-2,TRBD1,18,TGCGCCAGCAGCATCCGGGACAGGAGAAACGCGAACACCGGGGAGCTGTTTTTT,CASSIRDRRNANTGELFF
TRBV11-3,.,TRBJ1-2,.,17,TGTGCCAGCAGCTTAAGGTATGCAGGACAAATAAACTATGGCTACACCTTC,CASSLRYAGQINYGYTF
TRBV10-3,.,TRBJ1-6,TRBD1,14,TGTGCCACCAAGACCGGGACAGATTATTCACCCCTCCACTTT,CATKTGTDYSPLHF
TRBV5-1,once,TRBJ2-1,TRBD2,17,TGCGCCAGCAGCCCCGTAGCGGGGGTGACGATCTACAATGAGCAGTTCTTC,CASSPVAGVTIYNEQFF
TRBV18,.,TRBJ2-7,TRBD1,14,TGTGCCAGCTCACTCTGGACAGGGTCTACCGAGCAGTACTTC,CASSLWTGSTEQYF